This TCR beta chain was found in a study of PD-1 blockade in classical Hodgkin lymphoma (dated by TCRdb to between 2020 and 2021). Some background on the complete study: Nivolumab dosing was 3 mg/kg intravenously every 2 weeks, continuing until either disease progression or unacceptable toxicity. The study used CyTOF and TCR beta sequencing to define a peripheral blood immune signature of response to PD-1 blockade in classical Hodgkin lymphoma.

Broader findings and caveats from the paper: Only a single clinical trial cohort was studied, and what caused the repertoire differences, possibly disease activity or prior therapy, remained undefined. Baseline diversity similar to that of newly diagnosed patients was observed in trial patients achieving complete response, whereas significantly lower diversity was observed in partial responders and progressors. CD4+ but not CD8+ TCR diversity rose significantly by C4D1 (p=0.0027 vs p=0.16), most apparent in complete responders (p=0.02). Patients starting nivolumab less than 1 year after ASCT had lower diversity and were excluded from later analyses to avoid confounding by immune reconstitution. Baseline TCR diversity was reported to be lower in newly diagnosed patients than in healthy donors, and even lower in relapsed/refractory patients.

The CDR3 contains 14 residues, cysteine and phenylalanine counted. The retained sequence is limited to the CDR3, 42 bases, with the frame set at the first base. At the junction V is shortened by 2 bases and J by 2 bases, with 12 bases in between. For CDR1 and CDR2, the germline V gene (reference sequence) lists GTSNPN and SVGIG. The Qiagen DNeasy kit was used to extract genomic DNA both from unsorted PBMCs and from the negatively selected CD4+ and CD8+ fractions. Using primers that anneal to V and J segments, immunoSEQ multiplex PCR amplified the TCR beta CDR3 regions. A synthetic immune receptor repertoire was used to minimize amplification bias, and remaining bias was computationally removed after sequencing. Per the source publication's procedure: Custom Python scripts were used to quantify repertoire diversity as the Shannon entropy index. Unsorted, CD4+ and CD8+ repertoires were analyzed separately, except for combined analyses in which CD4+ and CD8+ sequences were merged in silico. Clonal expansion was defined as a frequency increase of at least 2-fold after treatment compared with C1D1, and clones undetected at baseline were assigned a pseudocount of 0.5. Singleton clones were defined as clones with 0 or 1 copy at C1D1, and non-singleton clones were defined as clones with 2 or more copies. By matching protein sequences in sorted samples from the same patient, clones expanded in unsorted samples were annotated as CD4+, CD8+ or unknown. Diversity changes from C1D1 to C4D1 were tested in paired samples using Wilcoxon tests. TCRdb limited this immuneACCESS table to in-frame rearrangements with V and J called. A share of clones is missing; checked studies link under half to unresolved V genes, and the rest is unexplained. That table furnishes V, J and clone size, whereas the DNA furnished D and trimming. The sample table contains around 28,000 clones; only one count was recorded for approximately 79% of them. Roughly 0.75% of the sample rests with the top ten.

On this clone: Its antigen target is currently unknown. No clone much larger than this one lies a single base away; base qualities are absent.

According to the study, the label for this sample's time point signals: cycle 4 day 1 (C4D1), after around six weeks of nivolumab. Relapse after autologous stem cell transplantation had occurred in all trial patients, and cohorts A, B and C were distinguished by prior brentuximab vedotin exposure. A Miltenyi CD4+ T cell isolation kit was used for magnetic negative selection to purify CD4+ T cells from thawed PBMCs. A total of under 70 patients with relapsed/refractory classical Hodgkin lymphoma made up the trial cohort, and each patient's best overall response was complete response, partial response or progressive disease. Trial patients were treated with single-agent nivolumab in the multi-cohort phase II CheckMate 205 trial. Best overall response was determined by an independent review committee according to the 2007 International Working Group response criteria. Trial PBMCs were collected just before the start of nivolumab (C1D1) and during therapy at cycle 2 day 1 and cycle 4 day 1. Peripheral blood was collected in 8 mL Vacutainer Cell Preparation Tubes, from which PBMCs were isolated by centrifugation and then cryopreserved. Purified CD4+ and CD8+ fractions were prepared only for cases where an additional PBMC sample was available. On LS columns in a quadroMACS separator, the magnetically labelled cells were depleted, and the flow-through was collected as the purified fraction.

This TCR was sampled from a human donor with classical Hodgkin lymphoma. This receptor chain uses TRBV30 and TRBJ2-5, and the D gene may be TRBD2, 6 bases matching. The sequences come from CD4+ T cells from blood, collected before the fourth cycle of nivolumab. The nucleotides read TGTGCCTGGAGTACCGGGGGAGGACAAGAGACCCAGTACTTC. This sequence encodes CAWSTGGGQETQYF.